Listed below are T cell receptor beta chains from one sample, sequenced in a study of blood T cells in healthy people across ages. MiXCR was run by TCRdb on the 5' RACE reads, yielding one entry per CDR3 protein. This sample has about 930,000 distinct CDR3 sequences, with almost 30% found just once. The same sample was also studied in work on T cells of mothers and their children.

The sequencing sample was made of blood. The source of these receptors is a middle-aged woman in good health. Each CDR3 is given with its conserved first and last residue. The D gene is left open where the match is weak. Clone size is not always given. Where it is, it says once, few, many or a class for expanded clones.

V	size	J	D	CDR3	DNA
TRBV6-6	few	TRBJ1-5	NA	CASSYSGTHNQPQHF	TGTGCCAGCAGTTACTCTGGGACCCACAATCAGCCCCAGCATTTT
TRBV4-1	few	TRBJ2-7	NA	CASSQSVRQDFSYEQYF	TGCGCCAGCAGCCAAAGTGTGCGGCAGGATTTCTCCTACGAGCAGTACTTC
TRBV29-1	many	TRBJ2-1	NA	CSDSPGSYNEQFF	TGCAGCGACAGTCCGGGCTCCTACAATGAGCAGTTCTTC
TRBV5-1	NA	TRBJ1-2	NA	CASSLAPGAFGFYGYTF	TGCGCCAGCAGCTTGGCACCAGGGGCTTTTGGATTCTATGGCTACACCTTC
TRBV5-6	NA	TRBJ1-2	TRBD1	CASSLAKNRGRGYTF	TGTGCCAGCAGCTTGGCCAAAAACAGGGGGCGAGGCTACACCTTC
TRBV28	few	TRBJ2-7	NA	CASSLLGPLYEQYF	TGTGCCAGCAGTTTATTAGGTCCCCTCTACGAGCAGTACTTC
TRBV2	many	TRBJ2-1	TRBD2	CASSVLAGGNEQFF	TGTGCCAGCAGTGTTCTAGCGGGGGGTAATGAGCAGTTCTTC
TRBV7-8	NA	TRBJ2-1	NA	CASNALRDNSYNEQFF	TGTGCCAGCAACGCCCTCCGGGACAATTCCTACAATGAGCAGTTCTTC
TRBV12-3/TRBV12-4	NA	TRBJ1-1	NA	CASSLGVVAEAFF	TGTGCCAGCAGTTTAGGGGTGGTGGCTGAAGCTTTCTTT
TRBV12-3/TRBV12-4	few	TRBJ1-2	NA	CASSHTGFYGYTF	TGTGCCAGCAGCCATACAGGGTTTTATGGCTACACCTTC
TRBV9	NA	TRBJ2-3	NA	CASSGILTDTQYF	TGTGCCAGCAGCGGAATCCTCACAGATACGCAGTATTTT